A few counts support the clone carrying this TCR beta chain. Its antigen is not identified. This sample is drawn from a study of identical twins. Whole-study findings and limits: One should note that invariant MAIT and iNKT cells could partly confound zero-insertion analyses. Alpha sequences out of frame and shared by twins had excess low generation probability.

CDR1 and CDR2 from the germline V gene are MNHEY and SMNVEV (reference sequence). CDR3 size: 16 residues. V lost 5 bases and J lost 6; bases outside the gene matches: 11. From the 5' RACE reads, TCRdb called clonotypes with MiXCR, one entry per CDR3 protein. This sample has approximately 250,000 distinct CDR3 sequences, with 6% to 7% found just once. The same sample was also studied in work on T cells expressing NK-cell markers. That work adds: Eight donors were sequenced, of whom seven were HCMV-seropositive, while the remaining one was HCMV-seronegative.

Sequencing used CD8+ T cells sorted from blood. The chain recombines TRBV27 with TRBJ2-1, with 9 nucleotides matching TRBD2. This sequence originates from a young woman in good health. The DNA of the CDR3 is TGTGCCAGCAGTCCATCCCCTAGCGGGACCGGCAATGAGCAGTTCTTC. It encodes CASSPSPSGTGNEQFF.